Each of the 18 T cell receptor beta chains below was sequenced from the same sample in a study of T cells expressing NK-cell markers. For each CDR3 protein, TCRdb gives one entry from its re-call of the 5' RACE reads, without DNA. The specimen's table records more than 120,000 distinct CDR3 sequences. Sequencing was carried out using blood T cells: a sorted CD56 or NKG2C T cell subset, CD4+ or CD8+ T cells, or bulk PBMC T cells (not recorded which). The source is a man aged 18 to 35 in good health.

V is TRBV27 and J is TRBJ2-6; TCRdb designates TRBD1, a call that cannot be tested without DNA. The germline gives CDR1 MNHEY, CDR2 SMNVEV (reference sequence). The CDR3 consists of 19 residues. CDR3 sequence reads: CASSPLPGQAPAGANVLTF.

The rearrangement joins TRBV19 to TRBJ2-1. This CDR3 contains 11 residues. Germline values: CDR1 LNHDA, CDR2 SQIVND (reference sequence). This chain's CDR3 is CASSISYEQFF.

This chain's CDR3 is CASNGFRTDTQYF. The J gene is TRBJ2-3, the V gene TRBV10-2. This CDR3 has 13 residues. Germline V gene data show CDR1 as WSHSY and CDR2 as SAAADI.

The chain joins TRBV7-6 to TRBJ2-3; TCRdb names TRBD2, which stays unverified in the absence of DNA. The germline CDR1 and CDR2 sequences are SGHVS and FNYEAQ. The CDR3 sequence is 15 residues long. CDR3 loop: CASSAAGGSPDTQYF.

J is TRBJ2-6 and V is TRBV3-1; no DNA is available, so the TRBD1 call from TCRdb remains unchecked. CDR3 length: 18 amino acids. The germline V gene encodes CDR1 LGHDT and CDR2 YNNKEL (reference sequence). The CDR3 loop is CASSQKGLSGSGANVLTF.

The chain carries TRBV4-3 and TRBJ2-5; TCRdb's D call of TRBD1 is untestable without DNA. This CDR3 contains 16 residues. Germline V gene data show CDR1 as LGHNA and CDR2 as YSLEER. The CDR3 loop is CASSQDLGAQQETQYF.

The chain is built from TRBV12-3 or TRBV12-4 and TRBJ2-3. CDR3 size: 13 residues. The CDR3 is CASSFGRTDTQYF.

This chain joins TRBV6-1 and TRBJ1-4. The length of the CDR3 is 15 residues. From germline, CDR1 is MNHNS and CDR2 SASEGT. CDR3 region: CASRQKITTNEKLFF.

The chain is built from TRBV20-1 and TRBJ1-5; as DNA is missing, the TRBD1 call by TCRdb cannot be tested. The CDR3 totals 17 residues. In germline, CDR1 is DFQATT, CDR2 SNEGSKA (reference sequence). CDR3 in amino acids: CSARETGDPYSNQPQHF.

The J gene is TRBJ2-1, the V gene TRBV3-1; no DNA is available, so the TRBD2 call from TCRdb remains unchecked. CDR1 is LGHDT and CDR2 is YNNKEL in the germline V gene (reference sequence). CDR3 length: 14 residues. The CDR3 region is CASSHMTRGNEQFF.

The chain combines TRBV24-1 with TRBJ2-3; TCRdb reports TRBD1, a call that lacks DNA to check it against. CDR1 and CDR2 (germline): KGHDR, SFDVKD. The CDR3 sequence is 17 residues long. The CDR3 reads CATSEPNRDGNTDTQYF.

The chain has TRBV10-3 and TRBJ1-6; TCRdb designates TRBD1, a call that cannot be tested without DNA. Germline-derived CDR1 and CDR2 are ENHRY and SYGVKD. The CDR3 consists of 16 residues. CDR3 in amino acids: CAISERDRWDNSPLHF.

This chain's CDR3 is CSVGGTGEIYEQYF. The V and J genes are TRBV29-1 and TRBJ2-7; the TCRdb D gene call, TRBD1, has no DNA to confirm it. Germline CDR1 and CDR2: SQVTM and ANQGSEA. The CDR3 has 14 residues.

V gene TRBV19 combines with J gene TRBJ1-2; TCRdb calls TRBD1, which cannot be checked without DNA. The V gene's germline CDR1 is LNHDA and CDR2 SQIVND (reference sequence). The CDR3 loop spans 13 amino acids. CDR3 in amino acids: CASSPGTGYGYTF.

The V and J genes are TRBV4-2 and TRBJ1-1. The germline CDR1 and CDR2 sequences are LGHNA and YNFKEQ. The CDR3 runs to 13 residues. The CDR3 sequence: CASSQDKGTEAFF.

The chain combines TRBV3-1 with TRBJ2-1; the TCRdb call, TRBD2, lacks DNA for checking. Germline V gene lookup returns CDR1 LGHDT and CDR2 YNNKEL (reference sequence). CDR3 length: 15 residues. The CDR3 reads CASSHGTTSSNEQFF.

The chain carries TRBV30 and TRBJ2-1; TCRdb calls TRBD2, which cannot be checked without DNA. Per germline, CDR1 GTSNPN and CDR2 SVGIG (reference sequence). This CDR3 is 12 amino acids long. The CDR3 loop is CAWSGTSGKQFF.

The gene calls are TRBV4-1 and TRBJ1-5; TCRdb picks TRBD1, but there is no DNA to check that call. CDR3 length: 15 amino acids. Germline V gives CDR1 MGHRA, CDR2 YSYEKL. The CDR3 protein is CASSQETGWYQPQHF.